This T cell receptor beta chain stems from a study of beta chain features in type 1 diabetes. The study, taken as a whole, reports: Among type 1 diabetes patients, VDJ junctions had fewer insertions and more deletions.

The entirety of the isolated RNA underwent reverse transcription, so expressed TCRB transcripts were sequenced. Sequenced naive, central memory and regulatory T cell samples produced an average of about 3.9 million reads. This table comes from immunoSEQ multiplex PCR, and its TCRdb copy is limited to in-frame clones, with some not included. The profile shows around 290,000 clones, under 8.5% of them singletons. On this clone: Its antigen is not known.

Based on CD45RO/CCR7/CD25/CD127/CD95/CD27, CD4+ regulatory, stem cell-like memory, naive and central memory cells were sorted. Germline values: CDR1 SGHRS, CDR2 YFSETQ. Trimming at V came to 0 bases and at J to 6 bases, leaving 9 bases not matched to a gene. The CDR3 contains 16 residues. The sequenced sample consisted of central memory CD4+ T cells from blood. This clonotype was sampled from a woman between 18 and 30 years old in good health. The chain carries TRBV5-1 and TRBJ1-1; 9 bases line up with TRBD1. For the CDR3, the DNA is TGCGCCAGCAGCTTGGAGGGGACAGGGAGTGGCGCTGAAGCTTTCTTT. This codes for CASSLEGTGSGAEAFF.